These 21 T cell receptor beta chains were all obtained from the same sample, sequenced in a study of blood T cell repertoires in COVID-19. Some clones are missing from TCRdb's copy, which holds only in-frame ones; the method was immunoSEQ multiplex PCR. This table has 100,000 to 150,000 clones, more than 80% appearing once. The sequenced material came from peripheral blood. These receptors all come from a woman of 80 years or more with COVID-19, enrolled during active disease.

The CDR3 DNA is TGCGCCAGCAGCTTGGAACCTAGCGGGAGTTACGGTAACATTCAGTACTTC. This sequence encodes CASSLEPSGSYGNIQYF. The rearrangement links TRBV5-1 to TRBJ2-4; 10 bases agree with TRBD2. The CDR3 length is 17 residues. V trimming: 0 bases; J trimming: 7 bases; junction bases outside the gene matches: 10. Germline V gene lookup returns CDR1 SGHRS and CDR2 YFSETQ.

This chain joins TRBV2 and TRBJ2-5; unclear D gene. CDR3 length equals 11 residues. The germline CDR1 and CDR2 sequences are SNHLY and FYNNEI. V shed 5 bases and J shed 5 bases, with 6 bases lying between them. The CDR3 DNA reads TGTGCCAGCAGTTTATATGAGACCCAGTACTTC. It encodes CASSLYETQYF.

The V and J genes are TRBV7-2 and TRBJ1-2; D remains unclear. Germline CDR1 is SGHTA and CDR2 is FQGNSA. The CDR3 sequence is 13 residues long. V lost 3 bases to trimming and J lost 3 bases, with 8 bases between them. CDR3 sequence (DNA): TGTGCCAGCAGCTTCGGCCAGGACTATGGCTACACCTTC. Its translation is CASSFGQDYGYTF.

This clone was detected only once. The chain recombines TRBV4-1 with TRBJ1-6; D ambiguous. Germline V gives CDR1 MGHRA, CDR2 YSYEKL. V dropped 0 bases and J dropped 0 bases, with 9 bases sitting between them. This CDR3 is 17 amino acids long. CDR3: CASSQETPSSYNSPLHF. The CDR3 DNA reads as TGCGCCAGCAGCCAAGAGACTCCTAGCTCCTATAATTCACCCCTCCACTTT.

V is TRBV7-2 and J is TRBJ2-3; 10 positions match TRBD2. In germline, CDR1 is SGHTA, CDR2 FQGNSA. The V gene end was trimmed by 9 bases and the J gene end by 2 bases; junction bases not matched to a gene: 5. The CDR3 has 14 residues. The CDR3 coding sequence is TGTGCCAGTCAAAGCGGGAGGGCCACAGATACGCAGTATTTT. It is translated as CASQSGRATDTQYF. The whole variable domain, filled in from reference TRBV7-2 and TRBJ2-3, reads GAGVSQSPSNKVTEKGKDVELRCDPISGHTALYWYRQSLGQGLEFLIYFQGNSAPDKSGLPSDRFSAERTGGSVSTLTIQRTQQEDSAVYLCASQSGRATDTQYFGPGTRLTVL.

The rearrangement links TRBV19 to TRBJ1-2; D unclear. Germline CDR1 and CDR2: LNHDA and SQIVND (reference sequence). Trimming stripped 6 bases from V and 5 bases from J, with 13 bases between. The CDR3 is 13 amino acids. The CDR3 DNA is TGTGCCAGTAGCGGAGGGCCCCGATATGGCTACACCTTC. This gives the protein CASSGGPRYGYTF.

The rearrangement uses TRBV2 and TRBJ2-1; 7 bases map to TRBD2. The length of the CDR3 is 15 residues. CDR1 is SNHLY, CDR2 FYNNEI, per germline. V gave up 7 bases and J gave up 7 bases; unmatched junction bases: 13. The CDR3 DNA reads as TGTGCCAGCACCGATGGGGGGGACTGGCGGAATGAGCAGTTCTTC. Residues: CASTDGGDWRNEQFF.

The V call is TRBV6-6, the J call TRBJ2-2, with D tentatively TRBD1 (5 bases). The CDR3 contains 15 residues. The ends were cut back, 0 bases at V and 3 bases at J, with 8 bases in the middle. Germline-derived CDR1 and CDR2 are MNHNY and SVGAGI (reference sequence). For the CDR3, the DNA is TGTGCCAGCAGTTACTCAGGGGTATACACCGGGGAGCTGTTTTTT. Amino acids: CASSYSGVYTGELFF.

The chain couples TRBV7-8 to TRBJ2-2; a possible D gene is TRBD1 (6 bases). This CDR3 has 13 residues. Deletions cut 7 bases from V and 2 bases from J, with 8 bases between. Germline values: CDR1 SGHVS, CDR2 FQNEAQ. The CDR3 sequence is CASIRGNTGELFF. CDR3 DNA sequence: TGTGCCAGCATCAGGGGCAACACCGGGGAGCTGTTTTTT.

This clone was detected once. V usage is TRBV4-3 and J usage is TRBJ2-7; 9 positions match TRBD2. Trimming cost V 0 bases and J 0 bases; bases outside gene matches: 6. CDR1 and CDR2 (germline): LGHNA, YSLEER. The length of the CDR3 is 17 residues. CDR3 loop: CASSQEVSGRTSYEQYF. CDR3 sequence (DNA): TGCGCCAGCAGCCAAGAGGTCAGCGGGAGGACCTCCTACGAGCAGTACTTC.

J is TRBJ2-2 and V is TRBV12-3 or TRBV12-4; unclear D gene. This CDR3 is built from 13 residues. Trimming left V 7 bases short and J 3 bases short, with 9 bases between. The CDR3 protein is CASIGSYTGELFF. Here the CDR3 DNA reads TGTGCCAGCATCGGTAGCTACACCGGGGAGCTGTTTTTT.

The chain uses TRBV28 and TRBJ2-1; 10 nucleotides match TRBD2. This CDR3 spans 15 amino acids. Germline V CDR1 and CDR2: MDHEN, SYDVKM. V trimming: 10 bases; J trimming: 8 bases; junction bases outside the gene matches: 14. CDR3 loop: CATENLSGRNDEQFF. DNA of the CDR3: TGTGCCACCGAAAACCTTAGCGGGAGGAATGATGAGCAGTTCTTC.

The chain joins TRBV6-5 to TRBJ2-1; 7 positions agree with TRBD1. Germline values: CDR1 MNHEY, CDR2 SVGAGI. V shed 6 bases and J 4 bases; nucleotides not matched to a gene: 3. This CDR3 has 13 amino acids. The DNA of the CDR3 is TGTGCCAGCAGGCCGGGACAGTACAATGAGCAGTTCTTC. It yields the protein CASRPGQYNEQFF.

The V call is TRBV19, the J call TRBJ1-6, with TRBD1 matching over 7 bases. Germline loops: CDR1 LNHDA, CDR2 SQIVND (reference sequence). This CDR3 spans 14 amino acids. V was pared by 6 bases and J by 7 bases, with 6 bases of the junction left unmatched. The CDR3 protein is CASSTGTVNSPLHF. DNA of the CDR3: TGTGCCAGTAGCACCGGGACAGTAAATTCACCCCTCCACTTT.

The J gene is TRBJ2-5, the V gene TRBV20-1, with D unclear. The germline V and J ends were trimmed by 8 bases and 4 bases, with 8 bases remaining between them. Germline CDR1 is DFQATT and CDR2 is SNEGSKA (reference sequence). The CDR3 covers 10 residues. The CDR3: CSLGPETQYF. The CDR3 DNA follows: TGCAGTCTTGGCCCAGAGACCCAGTACTTC.

This chain connects TRBV3-1 (or the pseudogene TRBV3-2) to TRBJ1-4, with 10 bases identical to TRBD1. This CDR3 contains 14 residues. Germline CDR1 is LGHDT and CDR2 is YNNKEL (reference sequence). V shed 6 bases, J shed 4 bases, and the junction held 2 bases outside the gene matches. The CDR3: CASRTGGVNEKLFF. CDR3 nucleotide sequence: TGTGCCAGCAGGACAGGGGGCGTTAATGAAAAACTGTTTTTT.

A single count supports this clone. The V and J genes are TRBV5-3 and TRBJ2-4; maybe TRBD1 (6 bases). TRBV5-3 is assigned to the ORF class and has an uncertain function. There are 18 residues in the CDR3. V was clipped by 0 bases and J by 1 base, with 17 bases between them. In DNA, the CDR3 is TGTGCCAGAAGCTTGGGGCCCTCAGGGGAGAGGGCCAAAAACATTCAGTACTTC. Protein product: CARSLGPSGERAKNIQYF.

The V and J genes are TRBV6-6 and TRBJ1-2, with 9 positions matching TRBD1. Looked up from germline, CDR1 is MNHNY and CDR2 is SVGAGI (reference sequence). After removal of 7 bases from V and 7 bases from J, the junction contained 10 bases not matched to a gene. This CDR3 has 14 residues. Written as DNA, the CDR3 is TGTGCCAGCACCTCACAGGGGGCGCCGAGTGGCTACACCTTC. Amino acid sequence: CASTSQGAPSGYTF.

The rearrangement uses TRBV7-9 and TRBJ1-1, with D maybe TRBD1 (6 bases). V shed 4 bases and J shed 3 bases, with 12 bases lying between them. The CDR3 contains 14 residues. Germline V gene data show CDR1 as SEHNR and CDR2 as FQNEAQ (reference sequence). CDR3 in DNA: TGTGCCAGCAGCTATGACAGGACGGACACTGAAGCTTTCTTT. Amino acids: CASSYDRTDTEAFF.

The CDR3 loop is CASSSGQGYYGYTF. CDR3 in DNA: TGTGCCAGCAGTTCCGGACAGGGTTACTATGGCTACACCTTC. The rearrangement uses TRBV28 and TRBJ1-2; TRBD1 matches 8 bases. The germline CDR1 and CDR2 sequences are MDHEN and SYDVKM. The CDR3 totals 14 residues. The V and J ends lost 4 bases and 3 bases, in that order; junction bases with no gene match: 4.

This clone was seen only once. The chain uses TRBV3-1 (or the pseudogene TRBV3-2) and TRBJ1-4; tentatively, D is TRBD1 (5 bases). V was pared by 3 bases and J by 8 bases, with 13 bases between. The germline CDR1 and CDR2 sequences are LGHDT and YNNKEL (reference sequence). The CDR3 has 14 amino acids. CDR3 amino acids: CASSHGAGFEKLFF. The CDR3 DNA reads TGTGCCAGCAGCCATGGCGCAGGGTTCGAAAAACTGTTTTTT.